Presented here are 11 T cell receptor beta chains from one specimen sequenced in a study of identical twins. MiXCR, run by TCRdb on the 5' RACE reads, gives a single entry per CDR3 protein. Here the sample spans about 240,000 distinct CDR3 sequences, about 11% being singletons. Material for sequencing was memory T cells sorted from blood. These receptors came from a man aged 45-65 years in good health.

The chain joins TRBV29-1 to TRBJ1-4; 7 positions match TRBD1. This CDR3 region has 14 residues. From germline, CDR1 is SQVTM and CDR2 ANQGSEA. J was trimmed by 11 bases and V by 0 bases; bases with no gene match: 9. CDR3 DNA: TGCAGCGTTGAAGACCCCAGGGGGGCGAGGAAACTGTTTTTT. As protein: CSVEDPRGARKLFF.

This clonotype was detected ten times or more. This chain connects TRBV4-3 to TRBJ2-1; 7 nucleotides agree with TRBD2. With 0 bases clipped from V and 9 bases from J, the junction kept 8 bases outside the gene matches. Germline lookup yields CDR1 LGHNA and CDR2 YSLEER. The CDR3 runs to 15 residues. In DNA form, the CDR3 reads TGCGCCAGCAGCCAAGAAGGCCGGGGCGGGGGTGAGCAGTTCTTC. Its protein product is CASSQEGRGGGEQFF.

There are many counts of this clonotype. The gene calls are TRBV18 and TRBJ1-3; possible D gene TRBD1, 6 bases. CDR1 KGHSH and CDR2 LQKENI come from the germline V gene. V was shortened by 3 bases and J by 2 bases, with 8 bases between the two germline ends. The CDR3 has 14 amino acids. Here the CDR3 reads CASSPPGAGNTIYF. The CDR3, as DNA: TGTGCCAGCTCACCCCCAGGGGCTGGAAACACCATATATTTT.

Ten or more counts support this clonotype. The chain recombines TRBV4-1 with TRBJ1-2; 8 bases are a match to TRBD1. Germline V lookup: CDR1 MGHRA, CDR2 YSYEKL. The CDR3 loop spans 15 amino acids. V shed 0 bases, J shed 5 bases, and the junction held 5 bases outside the gene matches. The CDR3 DNA follows: TGCGCCAGCAGCCAAGAGCAGGGGGCGGGGTATGGCTACACCTTC. This translates into CASSQEQGAGYGYTF.

This clonotype was found a few times. V gene TRBV12-3 or TRBV12-4 combines with J gene TRBJ2-1; D is unclear. The CDR3 has 15 amino acids. Trimming left V 5 bases short and J 0 bases short, with 11 bases between. The CDR3 DNA sequence: TGTGCCAGCAGTGCCCCGCCGACCTCCTACAATGAGCAGTTCTTC. It codes for CASSAPPTSYNEQFF.

With respect to this clonotype: This may be a read error: a much more frequent sequence differs by one nucleotide. The V gene is TRBV3-1, the J gene TRBJ2-7; D gene unclear. Trimming stripped 3 bases from V and 3 bases from J, with 12 bases between. The CDR3 has 14 amino acids. Looked up from germline, CDR1 is LGHDT and CDR2 is YNNKEL (reference sequence). The CDR3 region is CASSQNPVFYEQYF. Written as DNA, the CDR3 is TGTGCCAGCAGCCAGAATCCAGTTTTCTACGAGCAGTACTTC.

This clonotype was observed at least ten times. This rearrangement joins TRBV12-3 or TRBV12-4 to TRBJ2-2; a weak D match, TRBD2 (7 bases). Trimming shortened V by 3 bases and J by 5 bases, and 16 bases separated the two germline ends. The CDR3 extends over 16 amino acids. CDR3 protein: CASSFGGGAVTGELFF. The CDR3 bases are TGTGCCAGCAGTTTTGGTGGGGGGGCAGTGACCGGGGAGCTGTTTTTT.

This clonotype appeared many times. The chain couples TRBV24-1 to TRBJ2-1; unclear D gene. Deletions cut 5 bases from V and 6 bases from J, with 13 bases between. The CDR3 sequence is 14 residues long. Germline V gene sequence: CDR1 KGHDR, CDR2 SFDVKD. The CDR3 protein is CATSGPPAGNEQFF. In DNA, the CDR3 is TGTGCCACCAGTGGTCCCCCGGCCGGCAATGAGCAGTTCTTC.

There are many counts of this clonotype. The rearrangement joins TRBV6-1 to TRBJ2-1; 7 nucleotides align to TRBD1. The CDR3 covers 14 residues. Unmatched junction bases numbered 3, after V lost 7 bases and J lost 0 bases. Germline V gene sequence: CDR1 MNHNS, CDR2 SASEGT. This CDR3 reads CASKGASSYNEQFF. CDR3 in DNA: TGTGCCAGCAAGGGGGCTAGCTCCTACAATGAGCAGTTCTTC.

This clonotype was found many times. The chain uses TRBV7-2 and TRBJ2-5; tentatively, D is TRBD1 (6 bases). The CDR3 is 15 residues long. V was pared by 0 bases and J by 4 bases, with 12 bases between. CDR1 SGHTA and CDR2 FQGNSA come from the germline V gene. The CDR3 loop reads CASSLARVQGETQYF. In nucleotides, the CDR3 is TGTGCCAGCAGCTTAGCACGGGTACAGGGAGAGACCCAGTACTTC.

This clonotype has just a few counts. The rearrangement uses TRBV6-5 and TRBJ1-1; D possibly corresponds to TRBD1 (5 bases). V lost 1 base and J 4 bases, leaving 7 bases between the germline ends. The CDR3 is made up of 13 amino acids. Looked up from germline, CDR1 is MNHEY and CDR2 is SVGAGI. The CDR3 region is CASSYLGGTEAFF. The CDR3 DNA follows: TGTGCCAGCAGTTACTTGGGGGGCACTGAAGCTTTCTTT.